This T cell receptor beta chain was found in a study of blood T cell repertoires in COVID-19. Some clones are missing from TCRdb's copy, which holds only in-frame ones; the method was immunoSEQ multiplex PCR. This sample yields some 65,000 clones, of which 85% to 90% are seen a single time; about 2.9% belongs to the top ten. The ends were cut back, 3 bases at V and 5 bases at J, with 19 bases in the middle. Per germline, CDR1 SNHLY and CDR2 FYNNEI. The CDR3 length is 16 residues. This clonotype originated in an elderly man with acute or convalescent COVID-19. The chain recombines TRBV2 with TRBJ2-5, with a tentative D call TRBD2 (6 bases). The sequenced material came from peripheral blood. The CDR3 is CASSERGPGRAETQYF. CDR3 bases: TGTGCCAGCAGTGAGCGGGGACCGGGTAGGGCGGAGACCCAGTACTTC.